These T cell receptor beta chains were read from a single sample in a study of T cell repertoires in cytomegalovirus infection. TCRdb reanalysed the reads using MiXCR and keeps one entry per CDR3 protein. The sample contains around 500,000 distinct CDR3 sequences, about 42% of which appear only once. Their cognate antigens are unknown. The sequencing here drew on cultured PBMCs, taken from culture after CMV antigen stimulation. The receptors originated from a human donor in good health (CMV status not recorded). Some clones in this sample may be carry-over from other donors' samples. Each CDR3 is given with its conserved first and last residue. D genes are given only for firm matches. The size entry is marked missing in some rows and otherwise reads once, few, many or a size class.

>14|TRBV6-2/TRBV6-3|TRBJ2-7|TRBD1|NA
CASEGTGRAYEQYF
TGTGCCAGCGAGGGGACAGGGAGGGCCTACGAGCAGTACTTC
>12|TRBV12-3/TRBV12-4|TRBJ1-2|NA|few
CASHRTNYGYTF
TGTGCCAGCCACAGGACTAACTATGGCTACACCTTC
>16|TRBV10-3|TRBJ2-3|TRBD2|NA
CAINPSSGGNTDTQYF
TGTGCCATCAACCCCTCTAGCGGGGGGAACACAGATACGCAGTATTTT
>16|TRBV7-2|TRBJ2-7|TRBD2|many
CASSPPRLAGEFEQYF
TGTGCCAGCAGCCCGCCCCGACTAGCGGGAGAGTTCGAGCAGTACTTC
>12|TRBV11-3|TRBJ2-1|NA|few
CASSMSYNEQFF
TGTGCCAGCAGCATGTCCTACAATGAGCAGTTCTTC
>15|TRBV7-6|TRBJ2-1|NA|NA
CASSPRLDSYNEQFF
TGTGCCAGCAGCCCAAGACTAGACTCCTACAATGAGCAGTTCTTC
>15|TRBV4-1|TRBJ2-1|TRBD2|few
CASSQDPGGYNEQFF
TGCGCCAGCAGCCAAGACCCGGGAGGCTACAATGAGCAGTTCTTC
>13|TRBV7-6|TRBJ2-5|NA|NA
CASSSRGLETQYF
TGTGCCAGCAGCTCCAGGGGTCTGGAGACCCAGTACTTC
>13|TRBV6-2/TRBV6-3|TRBJ2-7|NA|NA
CASTPDGAYEQYF
TGTGCCAGCACCCCGGACGGTGCCTACGAGCAGTACTTC
>13|TRBV15|TRBJ2-7|NA|NA
CATSRDRGREQYF
TGTGCCACCAGCAGAGATCGAGGGAGGGAGCAGTACTTC
>16|TRBV12-3/TRBV12-4|TRBJ2-2|NA|NA
CASSGETRSTPGELFF
TGTGCCAGCAGTGGTGAGACTAGGTCCACCCCCGGGGAGCTGTTTTTT
>14|TRBV5-6|TRBJ2-7|NA|NA
CASSGGPGGNEQYF
TGTGCCAGCAGCGGGGGCCCGGGCGGGAACGAGCAGTACTTC
>16|TRBV7-9|TRBJ1-5|TRBD1|NA
CASSLPRGRVYQPQHF
TGTGCCAGCAGCTTACCTAGGGGGCGAGTGTATCAGCCCCAGCATTTT
>13|TRBV10-3|TRBJ2-5|NA|once
CAISDDRIETQYF
TGTGCCATCAGTGATGACAGGATAGAGACCCAGTACTTC
>13|TRBV6-5|TRBJ2-1|NA|NA
CASSYSTREAQFF
TGTGCCAGCAGTTACTCGACTCGGGAAGCCCAGTTCTTC
>16|TRBV6-2/TRBV6-3|TRBJ2-7|TRBD1|NA
CASSSPFGTGTYEQYF
TGTGCCAGCAGTTCTCCCTTTGGGACAGGTACCTACGAGCAGTACTTC
>15|TRBV2|TRBJ2-7|NA|few
CASSDRVKGGLEQYF
TGTGCCAGCAGTGACCGGGTCAAGGGGGGCCTCGAGCAGTACTTC
>16|TRBV7-2|TRBJ2-5|TRBD1|few
CASSALGQGVGETQYF
TGTGCCAGCAGCGCGCTAGGACAGGGAGTAGGAGAGACCCAGTACTTC
>14|TRBV30|TRBJ1-6|NA|NA
CAWSVRSEYSPLHF
TGTGCCTGGAGTGTACGTTCAGAATATTCACCCCTCCACTTT
>17|TRBV12-3/TRBV12-4|TRBJ1-1|TRBD1|few
CASSFSLGGRGHTEAFF
TGTGCCAGCAGTTTTAGTCTAGGGGGCAGGGGGCACACTGAAGCTTTCTTT
>15|TRBV7-2|TRBJ2-7|TRBD1|few
CASSFGDSGVYEQYF
TGTGCCAGCAGCTTCGGGGACAGTGGGGTCTACGAGCAGTACTTC
>18|TRBV15|TRBJ2-1|NA|many
CATSSRVKGSPFYNEQFF
TGTGCCACCAGCAGCCGAGTTAAGGGTAGTCCGTTTTACAATGAGCAGTTCTTC
>14|TRBV7-3|TRBJ2-5|NA|NA
CASSFQQGQETQYF
TGTGCCAGCAGCTTCCAACAGGGACAAGAGACCCAGTACTTC
>10|TRBV6-2/TRBV6-3|TRBJ2-5|NA|NA
CATQWGTQYF
TGTGCCACCCAGTGGGGGACCCAGTACTTC
>13|TRBV27|TRBJ1-2|TRBD1|NA
CASRETGGGGYTF
TGTGCCAGCAGGGAGACAGGGGGAGGTGGCTACACCTTC
>15|TRBV19|TRBJ2-1|NA|few
CASSPRSSSYNEQFF
TGTGCCAGTAGTCCCCGCTCCAGCTCCTACAATGAGCAGTTCTTC
>14|TRBV12-3/TRBV12-4|TRBJ2-3|TRBD1|few
CASSVGTGTDTQYF
TGTGCCAGCAGTGTGGGGACAGGAACAGATACGCAGTATTTT
>16|TRBV6-2/TRBV6-3|TRBJ1-1|NA|NA
CASSYPMGRPNTEAFF
TGTGCCAGCAGTTATCCTATGGGACGACCGAACACTGAAGCTTTCTTT
>14|TRBV12-3/TRBV12-4|TRBJ1-1|TRBD1|NA
CASISDRGNTEAFF
TGTGCCAGCATTTCGGACAGGGGGAACACTGAAGCTTTCTTT
>19|TRBV6-9|TRBJ1-5|NA|few
CASSTAGRNLFVSNQPQHF
TGTGCCAGCAGTACCGCTGGACGAAATTTGTTTGTTAGCAATCAGCCCCAGCATTTT
>15|TRBV7-2|TRBJ1-5|NA|NA
CASSLVGAHNHPQHF
TGTGCCAGCAGCTTAGTAGGGGCCCACAATCATCCCCAGCATTTT
>12|TRBV7-8|TRBJ1-5|NA|many
CASSLTNQPQHF
TGTGCCAGCAGCTTAACAAATCAGCCCCAGCATTTT
>16|TRBV10-3|TRBJ2-3|TRBD2|NA
CAISDLSGRGRDTQYF
TGTGCCATCAGTGATTTGTCAGGGAGGGGACGGGATACGCAGTATTTT
>15|TRBV7-8|TRBJ2-3|TRBD2|few
CATTTASGSTDTQYF
TGTGCCACTACAACAGCTAGCGGGAGCACAGATACGCAGTATTTT
>13|TRBV5-4|TRBJ1-2|NA|NA
CASSFESTYGYTF
TGTGCCAGCAGCTTTGAATCTACCTATGGCTACACCTTC
>13|TRBV10-1|TRBJ2-7|TRBD1|NA
CASSRTRGREQYF
TGCGCCAGCAGTAGAACCAGGGGGCGTGAGCAGTACTTC
>16|TRBV11-2|TRBJ2-7|NA|NA
CASSPEGTPWSYEQYF
TGTGCCAGCAGCCCAGAAGGGACCCCATGGTCCTACGAGCAGTACTTC
>14|TRBV19|TRBJ2-7|TRBD2|few
CASSSSGKDYEQYF
TGTGCCAGTAGCTCGAGCGGGAAGGACTACGAGCAGTACTTC
>15|TRBV5-6|TRBJ2-3|NA|once
CASSTGIAGTDTQYF
TGTGCCAGCAGCACCGGGATCGCTGGGACAGATACGCAGTATTTT
>17|TRBV7-2|TRBJ2-3|TRBD2|few
CASSPRASGRGTDTQYF
TGTGCCAGCAGCCCCCGGGCTAGCGGGAGGGGAACAGATACGCAGTATTTT